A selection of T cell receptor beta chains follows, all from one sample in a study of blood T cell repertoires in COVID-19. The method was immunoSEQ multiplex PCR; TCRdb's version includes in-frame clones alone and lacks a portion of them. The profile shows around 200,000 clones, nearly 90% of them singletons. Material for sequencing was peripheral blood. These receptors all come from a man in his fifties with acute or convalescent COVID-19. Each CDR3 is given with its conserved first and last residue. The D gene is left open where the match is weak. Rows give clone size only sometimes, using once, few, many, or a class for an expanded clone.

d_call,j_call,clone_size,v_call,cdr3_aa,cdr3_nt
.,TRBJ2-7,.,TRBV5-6,CASSLERAYEQYF,TGTGCCAGCAGCTTGGAGCGGGCCTACGAGCAGTACTTC
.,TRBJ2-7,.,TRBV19,CASSIAGTTYEQYF,TGTGCCAGTAGTATAGCTGGTACTACCTACGAGCAGTACTTC
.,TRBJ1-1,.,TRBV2,CASRRRKANTEAFF,TGTGCCAGCAGGCGTCGTAAAGCGAACACTGAAGCTTTCTTT
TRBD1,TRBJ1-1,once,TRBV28,CASSSVGRTGTDTEAFF,TGTGCCAGCAGTTCTGTGGGAAGGACAGGGACCGACACTGAAGCTTTCTTT
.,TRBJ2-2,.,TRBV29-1,CSGSGAFTGELFF,TGCAGCGGTTCCGGTGCCTTCACCGGGGAGCTGTTTTTT
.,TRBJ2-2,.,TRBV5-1,CASSLSSGVGGELFF,TGCGCCAGCAGCTTGAGCTCAGGGGTTGGCGGGGAGCTGTTTTTT
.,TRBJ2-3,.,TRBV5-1,CASSYPGASGTDTQYF,TGCGCCAGCAGCTACCCTGGGGCTAGCGGCACAGATACGCAGTATTTT
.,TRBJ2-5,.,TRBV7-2,CASSLARETQYF,TGTGCCAGCAGCTTAGCGCGTGAGACCCAGTACTTC
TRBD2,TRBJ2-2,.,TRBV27,CASSLSLAGSTGELFF,TGTGCCAGCAGTTTATCGCTAGCGGGAAGCACCGGGGAGCTGTTTTTT
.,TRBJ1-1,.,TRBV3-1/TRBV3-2,CASSQDWSLSAFF,TGTGCCAGCAGCCAAGATTGGAGCCTGAGTGCTTTCTTT
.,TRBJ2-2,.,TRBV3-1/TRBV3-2,CASSPTAERGGELFF,TGTGCCAGCAGCCCCACGGCGGAAAGAGGCGGGGAGCTGTTTTTT
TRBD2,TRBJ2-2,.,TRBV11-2,CASSLGSYSGRTGELFF,TGTGCCAGCAGCTTAGGGTCCTATAGCGGGAGAACCGGGGAGCTGTTTTTT
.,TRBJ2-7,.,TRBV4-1,CASSLNAGRGFSSYEQYF,TGCGCCAGCAGCCTCAATGCAGGAAGGGGTTTCAGCTCCTACGAGCAGTACTTC
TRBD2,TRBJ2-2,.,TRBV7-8,CASSLEWGLAGDTGELFF,TGTGCCAGCAGCTTAGAGTGGGGACTAGCGGGAGACACCGGGGAGCTGTTTTTT
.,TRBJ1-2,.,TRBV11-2,CASRTAGGDGYTF,TGTGCCAGCAGGACGGCCGGGGGGGATGGCTACACCTTC
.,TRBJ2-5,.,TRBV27,CASSTGTHQETQYF,TGTGCCAGCAGCACCGGGACACACCAAGAGACCCAGTACTTC
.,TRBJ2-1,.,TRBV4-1,CASSQSPGKYNEQFF,TGCGCCAGCAGCCAATCCCCCGGGAAGTACAATGAGCAGTTCTTC
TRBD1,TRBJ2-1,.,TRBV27,CASNRGHEQFF,TGTGCCAGCAACAGGGGTCATGAGCAGTTCTTC
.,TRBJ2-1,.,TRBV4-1,CASSQALSAQNEQFF,TGCGCCAGCAGCCAAGCTTTAAGCGCCCAAAATGAGCAGTTCTTC
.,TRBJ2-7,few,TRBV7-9,CASSADSHEQYF,TGTGCCAGCAGCGCCGACAGTCACGAGCAGTACTTC
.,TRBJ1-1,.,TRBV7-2,CASSLSGTLPLEAFF,TGTGCCAGCAGCTTGTCCGGGACACTCCCCTTGGAAGCTTTCTTT